This T cell receptor (beta chain) was documented in a study of blood T cell repertoires in COVID-19. The wider study: The study drew acute and convalescent COVID-19 samples from the United States, Italy and Spain. T cells, B-cell-depleted T cells, or PBMCs supplied cDNA or gDNA.

Per the authors' pipeline: By means of reference gene primer amplification, nucleated cell counts were estimated. Repertoires were generated with immunoSEQ multiplex PCR, while TCRdb's copy carries only in-frame clones and drops some. Clone size and the V and J calls come from that table; the DNA yielded D and trimming. In the table there are roughly 100,000 clones, about four fifths of which are singletons. V shed 4 bases and J 2 bases; nucleotides not matched to a gene: 5. The germline V gene encodes CDR1 SGHRS and CDR2 YFSETQ. The CDR3 consists of 14 residues. The source material was peripheral blood. The J gene is TRBJ2-5, the V gene TRBV5-1, with 7 positions matching TRBD1. This sequence originates from a woman older than 75 with active or convalescent COVID-19. The CDR3 is CASSIGQAQETQYF. CDR3 sequence (DNA): TGCGCCAGCAGCATCGGACAGGCACAAGAGACCCAGTACTTC.